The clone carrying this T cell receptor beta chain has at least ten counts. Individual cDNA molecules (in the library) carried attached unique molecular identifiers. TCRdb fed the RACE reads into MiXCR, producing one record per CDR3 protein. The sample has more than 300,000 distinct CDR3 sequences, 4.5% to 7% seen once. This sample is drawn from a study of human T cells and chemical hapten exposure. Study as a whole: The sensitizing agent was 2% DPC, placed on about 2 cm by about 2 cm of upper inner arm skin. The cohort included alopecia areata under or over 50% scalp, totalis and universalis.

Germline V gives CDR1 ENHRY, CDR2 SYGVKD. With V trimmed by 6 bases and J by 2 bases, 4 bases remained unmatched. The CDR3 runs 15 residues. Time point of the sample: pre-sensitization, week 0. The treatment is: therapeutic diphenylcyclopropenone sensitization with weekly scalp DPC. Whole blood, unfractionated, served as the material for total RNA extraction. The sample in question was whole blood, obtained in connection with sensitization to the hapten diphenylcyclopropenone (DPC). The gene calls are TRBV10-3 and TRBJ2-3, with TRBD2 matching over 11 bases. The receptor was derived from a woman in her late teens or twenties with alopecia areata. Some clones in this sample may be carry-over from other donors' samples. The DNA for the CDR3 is TGTGCCATCAGATCTAGCGGGGGGACCACAGATACGCAGTATTTT. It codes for CAIRSSGGTTDTQYF.